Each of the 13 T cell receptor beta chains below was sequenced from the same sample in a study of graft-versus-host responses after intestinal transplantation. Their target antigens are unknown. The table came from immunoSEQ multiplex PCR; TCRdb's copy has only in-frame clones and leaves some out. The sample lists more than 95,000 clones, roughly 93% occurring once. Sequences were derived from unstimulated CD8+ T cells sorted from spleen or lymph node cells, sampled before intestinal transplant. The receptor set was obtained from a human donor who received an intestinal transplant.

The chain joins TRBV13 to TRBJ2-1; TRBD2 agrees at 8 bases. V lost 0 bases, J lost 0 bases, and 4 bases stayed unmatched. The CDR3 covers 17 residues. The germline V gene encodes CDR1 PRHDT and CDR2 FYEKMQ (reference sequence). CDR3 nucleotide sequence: TGTGCCAGCAGCTTAGGCCTGGCGGGGGGCTCCTACAATGAGCAGTTCTTC. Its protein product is CASSLGLAGGSYNEQFF.

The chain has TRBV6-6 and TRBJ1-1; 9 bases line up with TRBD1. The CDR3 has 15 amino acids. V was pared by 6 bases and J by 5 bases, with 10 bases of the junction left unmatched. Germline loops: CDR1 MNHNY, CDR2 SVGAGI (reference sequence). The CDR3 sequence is CASSGWTGEGTEAFF. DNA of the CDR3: TGTGCCAGCAGCGGTTGGACAGGGGAAGGTACTGAAGCTTTCTTT.

In DNA form, the CDR3 reads TGTGCCAGTAGTATCTCCTCGGCAGGACAGATTAGCACAGATACGCAGTATTTT. This gives the protein CASSISSAGQISTDTQYF. The chain employs TRBV19 and TRBJ2-3; D might be TRBD1 (6 bases). The CDR3 runs to 18 residues. V gave up 3 bases and J gave up 0 bases, with 19 bases separating them. Germline lookup yields CDR1 LNHDA and CDR2 SQIVND (reference sequence).

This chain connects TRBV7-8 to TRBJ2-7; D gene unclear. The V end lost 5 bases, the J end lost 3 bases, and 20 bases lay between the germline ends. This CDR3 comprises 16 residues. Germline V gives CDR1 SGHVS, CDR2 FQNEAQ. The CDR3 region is CASSPLRFQLHYEQYF. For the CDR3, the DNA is TGTGCCAGCAGCCCTCTTAGGTTTCAGTTACACTACGAGCAGTACTTC.

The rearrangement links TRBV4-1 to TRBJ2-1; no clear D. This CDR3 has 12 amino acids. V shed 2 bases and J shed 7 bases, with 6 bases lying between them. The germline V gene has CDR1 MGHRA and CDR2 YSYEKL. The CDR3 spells CASSQSSNEQFF. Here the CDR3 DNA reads TGCGCCAGCAGCCAATCTTCGAATGAGCAGTTCTTC.

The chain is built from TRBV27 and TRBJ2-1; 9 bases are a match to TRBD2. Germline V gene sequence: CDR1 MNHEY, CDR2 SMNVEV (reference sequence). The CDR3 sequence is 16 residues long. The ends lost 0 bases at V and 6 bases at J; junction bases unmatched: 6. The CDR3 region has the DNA TGTGCCAGCAGTTTATCCGCAGGGACTAGCTCCAATGAGCAGTTCTTC. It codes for CASSLSAGTSSNEQFF.

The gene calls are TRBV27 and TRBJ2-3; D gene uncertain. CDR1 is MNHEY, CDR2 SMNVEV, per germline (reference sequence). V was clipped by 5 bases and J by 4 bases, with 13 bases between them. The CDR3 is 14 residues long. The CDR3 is CASSPTRVSDTQYF. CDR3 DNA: TGTGCCAGCAGTCCCACTCGGGTATCAGATACGCAGTATTTT.

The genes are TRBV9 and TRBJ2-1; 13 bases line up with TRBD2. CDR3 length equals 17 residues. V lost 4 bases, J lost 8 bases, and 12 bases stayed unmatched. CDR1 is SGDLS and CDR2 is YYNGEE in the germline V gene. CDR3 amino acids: CASSQGQLAGGLDEQFF. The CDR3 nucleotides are TGTGCCAGCAGCCAGGGTCAACTAGCGGGGGGGCTGGATGAGCAGTTCTTC.

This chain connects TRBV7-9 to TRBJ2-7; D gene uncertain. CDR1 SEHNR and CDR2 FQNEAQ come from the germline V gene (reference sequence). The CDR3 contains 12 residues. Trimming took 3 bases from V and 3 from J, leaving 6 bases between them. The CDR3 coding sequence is TGTGCCAGCAGCTTGAAGGACTACGAGCAGTACTTC. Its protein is CASSLKDYEQYF. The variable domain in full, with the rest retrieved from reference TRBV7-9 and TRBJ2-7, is DTGVSQNPRHKITKRGQNVTFRCDPISEHNRLYWYRQTLGQGPEFLTYFQNEAQLEKSRLLSDRFSAERPKGSFSTLEIQRTEQGDSAMYLCASSLKDYEQYFGPGTRLTVT.

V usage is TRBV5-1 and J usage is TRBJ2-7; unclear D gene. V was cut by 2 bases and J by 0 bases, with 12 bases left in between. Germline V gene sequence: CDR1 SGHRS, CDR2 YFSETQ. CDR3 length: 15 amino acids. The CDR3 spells CASSFLETSSYEQYF. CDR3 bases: TGCGCCAGCAGCTTTCTCGAGACAAGCTCCTACGAGCAGTACTTC.

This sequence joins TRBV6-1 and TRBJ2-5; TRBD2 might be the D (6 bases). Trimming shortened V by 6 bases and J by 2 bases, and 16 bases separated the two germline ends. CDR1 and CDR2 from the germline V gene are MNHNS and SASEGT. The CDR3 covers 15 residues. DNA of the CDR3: TGTGCCAGCAGACTATTTGCGGGGATGCAAGAGACCCAGTACTTC. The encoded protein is CASRLFAGMQETQYF.

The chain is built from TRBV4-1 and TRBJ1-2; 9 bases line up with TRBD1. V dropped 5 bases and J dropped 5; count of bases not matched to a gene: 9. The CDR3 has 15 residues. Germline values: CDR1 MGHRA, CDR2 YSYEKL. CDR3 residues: CASSKRDRVDYGYTF. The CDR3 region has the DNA TGCGCCAGCAGCAAACGGGACAGGGTGGATTATGGCTACACCTTC.

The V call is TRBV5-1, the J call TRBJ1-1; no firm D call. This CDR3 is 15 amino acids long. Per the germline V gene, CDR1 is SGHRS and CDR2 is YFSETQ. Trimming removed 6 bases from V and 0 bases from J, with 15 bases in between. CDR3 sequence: CASTPQFELNTEAFF. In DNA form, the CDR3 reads TGCGCCAGCACCCCACAGTTCGAACTGAACACTGAAGCTTTCTTT.